The sequence of this T cell receptor beta chain was determined in a study of T cell repertoires in cytomegalovirus infection. Study at large: The public TCR beta signatures pointed to both CMV infection and matching HLA type. Study results and caveats: There were carriers of CMV plus the relevant HLA, and cumulative public TCR beta family frequency identified them.

TCRdb analysed the reads with MiXCR anew, one entry per CDR3 protein. The data show a few hundred thousand distinct CDR3 sequences, with over 20% seen just once and 18% held by the top ten. The CDR3 loop spans 16 amino acids. Trimming took 4 bases from V and 0 from J, leaving 14 bases between them. The germline gives CDR1 SEHNR, CDR2 FQNEAQ (reference sequence). This clonotype was seen repeatedly, ten times or more. The antigen is not known. The chain couples TRBV7-9 to TRBJ2-3; D possibly matches TRBD1 or TRBD2 (5 bases each). Sequences were obtained from CD8+ T cells from PBMCs. This sequence was found in a human donor in good health (CMV status not recorded). Some clones in this sample may be carry-over from other donors' samples. DNA of the CDR3: TGTGCCAGCAGCTCCTCCGGGACGGAGAGCACAGATACGCAGTATTTT. Amino acids: CASSSSGTESTDTQYF.